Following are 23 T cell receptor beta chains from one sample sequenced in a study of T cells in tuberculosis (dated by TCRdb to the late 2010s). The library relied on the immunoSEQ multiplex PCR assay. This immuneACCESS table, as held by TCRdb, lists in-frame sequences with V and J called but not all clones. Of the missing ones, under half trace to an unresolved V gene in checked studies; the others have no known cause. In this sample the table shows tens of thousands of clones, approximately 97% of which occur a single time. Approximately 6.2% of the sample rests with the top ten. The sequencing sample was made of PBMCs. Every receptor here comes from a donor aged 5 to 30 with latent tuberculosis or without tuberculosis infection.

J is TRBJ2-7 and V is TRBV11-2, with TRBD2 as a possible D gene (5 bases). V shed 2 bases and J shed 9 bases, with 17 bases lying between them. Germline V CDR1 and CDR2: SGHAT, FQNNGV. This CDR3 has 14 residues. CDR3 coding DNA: TGTGCCAGCAGCTTACAGGACTTTCGGTCCATGCAGTACTTC. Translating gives CASSLQDFRSMQYF.

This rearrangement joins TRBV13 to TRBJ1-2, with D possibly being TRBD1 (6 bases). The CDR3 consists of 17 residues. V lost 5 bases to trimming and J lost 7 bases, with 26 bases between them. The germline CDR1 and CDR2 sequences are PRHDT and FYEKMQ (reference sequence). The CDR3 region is CASSPRGGGPWVAGYTF. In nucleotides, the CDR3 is TGTGCCAGCAGCCCTAGAGGGGGGGGCCCATGGGTCGCTGGCTACACCTTC.

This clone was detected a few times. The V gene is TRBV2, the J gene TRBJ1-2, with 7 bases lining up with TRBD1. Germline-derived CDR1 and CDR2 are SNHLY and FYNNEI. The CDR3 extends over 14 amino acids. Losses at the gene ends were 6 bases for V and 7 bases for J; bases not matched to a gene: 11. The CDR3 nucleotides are TGTGCCAGCAGAGCCGACAGGGAAGTTGGTGGCTACACCTTC. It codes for CASRADREVGGYTF.

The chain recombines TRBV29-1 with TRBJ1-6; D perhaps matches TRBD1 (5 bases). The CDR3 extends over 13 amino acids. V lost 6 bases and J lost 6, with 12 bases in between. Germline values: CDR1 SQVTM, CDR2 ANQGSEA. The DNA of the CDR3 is TGCAGCGTCCAGGGTGAAAGTAATTCACCCCTCCACTTT. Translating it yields CSVQGESNSPLHF.

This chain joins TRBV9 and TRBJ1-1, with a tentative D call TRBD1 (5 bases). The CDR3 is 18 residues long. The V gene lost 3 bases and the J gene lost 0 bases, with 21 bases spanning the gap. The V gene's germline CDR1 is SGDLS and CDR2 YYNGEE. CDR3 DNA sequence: TGTGCCAGCAGCGAAACGGGGGGTGCGACTTTTATGAACACTGAAGCTTTCTTT. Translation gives CASSETGGATFMNTEAFF.

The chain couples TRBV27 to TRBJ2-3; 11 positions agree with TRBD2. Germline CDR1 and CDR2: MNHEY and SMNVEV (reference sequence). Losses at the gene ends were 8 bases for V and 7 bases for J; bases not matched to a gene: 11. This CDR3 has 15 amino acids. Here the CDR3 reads CASGSSGGPRYTQYF. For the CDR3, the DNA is TGTGCCAGCGGCTCTAGCGGGGGGCCCCGGTATACGCAGTATTTT.

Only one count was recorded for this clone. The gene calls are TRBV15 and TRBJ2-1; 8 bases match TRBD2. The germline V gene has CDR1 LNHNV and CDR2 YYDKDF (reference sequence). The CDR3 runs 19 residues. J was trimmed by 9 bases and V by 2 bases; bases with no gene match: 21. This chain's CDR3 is CATSRYPILNRTSRGEQFF. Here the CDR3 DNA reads TGTGCCACCAGCAGATACCCGATACTAAATCGGACTAGCCGTGGTGAGCAGTTCTTC.

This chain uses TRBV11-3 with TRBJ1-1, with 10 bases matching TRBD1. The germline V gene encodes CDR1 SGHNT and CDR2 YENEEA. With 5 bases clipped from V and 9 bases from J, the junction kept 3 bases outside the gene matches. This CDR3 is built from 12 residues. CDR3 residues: CASSGGQGKAFF. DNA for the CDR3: TGTGCCAGCAGCGGGGGACAGGGGAAAGCTTTCTTT.

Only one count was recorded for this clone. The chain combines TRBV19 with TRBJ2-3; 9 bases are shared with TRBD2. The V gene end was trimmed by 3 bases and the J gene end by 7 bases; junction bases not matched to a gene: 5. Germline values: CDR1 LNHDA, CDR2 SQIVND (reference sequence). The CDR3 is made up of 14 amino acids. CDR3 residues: CASSIAGGPYTQYF. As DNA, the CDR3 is TGTGCCAGTAGTATCGCGGGGGGGCCTTATACGCAGTATTTT.

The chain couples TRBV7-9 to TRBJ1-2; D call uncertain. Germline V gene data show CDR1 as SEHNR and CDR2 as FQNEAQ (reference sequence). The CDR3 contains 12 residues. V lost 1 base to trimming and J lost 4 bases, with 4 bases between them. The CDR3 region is CASSLDGYGYTF. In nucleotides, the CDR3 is TGTGCCAGCAGCTTAGACGGCTATGGCTACACCTTC. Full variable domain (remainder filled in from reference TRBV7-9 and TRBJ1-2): DTGVSQNPRHKITKRGQNVTFRCDPISEHNRLYWYRQTLGQGPEFLTYFQNEAQLEKSRLLSDRFSAERPKGSFSTLEIQRTEQGDSAMYLCASSLDGYGYTFGSGTRLTVV.

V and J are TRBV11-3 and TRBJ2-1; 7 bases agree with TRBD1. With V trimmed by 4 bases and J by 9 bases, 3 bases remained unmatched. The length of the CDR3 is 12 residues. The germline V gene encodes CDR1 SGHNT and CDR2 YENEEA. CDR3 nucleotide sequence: TGTGCCAGCAGCTCCACAGGGGCTGAGCAGTTCTTC. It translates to CASSSTGAEQFF.

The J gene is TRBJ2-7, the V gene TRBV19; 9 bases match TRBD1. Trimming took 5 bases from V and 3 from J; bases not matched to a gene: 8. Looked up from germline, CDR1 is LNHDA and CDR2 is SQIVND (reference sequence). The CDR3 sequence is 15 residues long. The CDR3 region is CASSSGTGIIYEQYF. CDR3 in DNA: TGTGCCAGTAGTTCCGGGACAGGGATCATCTACGAGCAGTACTTC. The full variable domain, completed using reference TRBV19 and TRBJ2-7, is DGGITQSPKYLFRKEGQNVTLSCEQNLNHDAMYWYRQDPGQGLRLIYYSQIVNDFQKGDIAEGYSVSREKKESFPLTVTSAQKNPTAFYLCASSSGTGIIYEQYFGPGTRLTVT.

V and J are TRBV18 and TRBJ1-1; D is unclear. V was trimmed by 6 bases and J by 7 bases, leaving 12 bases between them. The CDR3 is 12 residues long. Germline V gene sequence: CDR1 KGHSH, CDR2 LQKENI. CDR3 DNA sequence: TGTGCCAGCTCTACGGGGTCCGGTGAAGCTTTCTTT. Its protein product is CASSTGSGEAFF.

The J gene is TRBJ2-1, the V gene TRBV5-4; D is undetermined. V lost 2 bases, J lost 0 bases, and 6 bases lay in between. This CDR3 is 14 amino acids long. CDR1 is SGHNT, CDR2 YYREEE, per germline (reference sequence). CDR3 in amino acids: CASSLRSSYNEQFF. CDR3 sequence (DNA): TGTGCCAGCAGCTTAAGGAGCTCCTACAATGAGCAGTTCTTC.

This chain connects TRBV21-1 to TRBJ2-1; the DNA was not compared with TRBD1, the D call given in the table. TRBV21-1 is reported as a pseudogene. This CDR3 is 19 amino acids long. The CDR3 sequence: CASSKFGVPNRGTYNEQFF. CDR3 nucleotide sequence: TGTGCCAGCAGCAAATTTGGGGTACCGAACAGGGGAACCTACAATGAGCAGTTCTTC.

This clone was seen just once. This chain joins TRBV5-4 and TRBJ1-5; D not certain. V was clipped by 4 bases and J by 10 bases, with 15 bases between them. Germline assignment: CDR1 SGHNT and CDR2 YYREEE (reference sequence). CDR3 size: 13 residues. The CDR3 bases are TGTGCCAGCAGCCCCGGTCTAAGAGGCCCCCAGCATTTT. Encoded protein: CASSPGLRGPQHF.

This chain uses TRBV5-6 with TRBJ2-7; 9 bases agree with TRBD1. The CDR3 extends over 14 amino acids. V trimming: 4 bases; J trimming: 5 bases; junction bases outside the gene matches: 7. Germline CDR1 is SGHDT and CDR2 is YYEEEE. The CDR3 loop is CASSLGQGLDEQYF. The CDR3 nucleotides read TGTGCCAGCAGCCTGGGACAGGGCCTGGACGAGCAGTACTTC.

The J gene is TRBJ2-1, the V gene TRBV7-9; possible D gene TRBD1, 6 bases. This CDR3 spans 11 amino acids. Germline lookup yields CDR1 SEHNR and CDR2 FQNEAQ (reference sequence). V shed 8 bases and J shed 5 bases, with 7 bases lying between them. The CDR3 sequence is CASEGDNEQFF. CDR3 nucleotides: TGTGCCAGCGAGGGGGACAATGAGCAGTTCTTC.

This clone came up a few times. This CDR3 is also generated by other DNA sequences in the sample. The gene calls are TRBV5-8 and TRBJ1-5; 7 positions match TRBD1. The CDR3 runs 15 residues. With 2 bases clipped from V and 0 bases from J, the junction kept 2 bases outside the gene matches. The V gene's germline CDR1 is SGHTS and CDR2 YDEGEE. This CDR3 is CASSLQGYSNQPQHF. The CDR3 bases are TGTGCCAGCAGCTTACAGGGGTATAGCAATCAGCCCCAGCATTTT.

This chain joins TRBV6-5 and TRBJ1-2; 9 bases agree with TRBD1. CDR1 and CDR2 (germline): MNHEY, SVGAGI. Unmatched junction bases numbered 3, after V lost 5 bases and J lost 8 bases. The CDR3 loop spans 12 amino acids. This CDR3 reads CASSRTGEGYTF. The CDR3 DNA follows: TGTGCCAGCAGTAGGACAGGGGAAGGCTACACCTTC.

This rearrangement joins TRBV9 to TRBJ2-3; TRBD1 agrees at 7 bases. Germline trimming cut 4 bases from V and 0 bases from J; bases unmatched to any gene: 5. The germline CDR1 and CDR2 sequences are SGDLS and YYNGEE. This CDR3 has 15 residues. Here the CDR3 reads CASSYLTGSTDTQYF. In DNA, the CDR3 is TGTGCCAGCAGCTACTTGACAGGGAGCACAGATACGCAGTATTTT.

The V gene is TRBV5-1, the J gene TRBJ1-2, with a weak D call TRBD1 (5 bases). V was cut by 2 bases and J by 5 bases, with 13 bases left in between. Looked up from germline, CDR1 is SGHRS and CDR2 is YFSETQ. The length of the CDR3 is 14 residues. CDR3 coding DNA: TGCGCCAGCAGCTTAACATTGACAGTTTATGGCTACACCTTC. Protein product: CASSLTLTVYGYTF.

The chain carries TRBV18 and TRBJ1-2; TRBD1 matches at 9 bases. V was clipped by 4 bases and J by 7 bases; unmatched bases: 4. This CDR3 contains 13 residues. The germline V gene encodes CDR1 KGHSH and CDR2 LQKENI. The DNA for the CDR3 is TGTGCCAGCTCACGCCGGACAGGGGTTGGCTACACCTTC. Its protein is CASSRRTGVGYTF.